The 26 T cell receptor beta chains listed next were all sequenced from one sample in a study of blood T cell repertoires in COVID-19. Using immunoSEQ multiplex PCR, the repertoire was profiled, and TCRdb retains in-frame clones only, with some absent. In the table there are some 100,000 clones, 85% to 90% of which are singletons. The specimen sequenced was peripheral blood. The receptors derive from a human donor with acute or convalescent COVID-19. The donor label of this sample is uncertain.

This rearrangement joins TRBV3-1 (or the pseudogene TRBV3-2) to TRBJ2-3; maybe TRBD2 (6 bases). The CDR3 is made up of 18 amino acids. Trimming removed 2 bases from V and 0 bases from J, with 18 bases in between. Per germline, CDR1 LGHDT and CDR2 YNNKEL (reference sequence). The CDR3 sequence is CASSQSLTGVSSTDTQYF. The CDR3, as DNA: TGTGCCAGCAGCCAATCTTTAACGGGAGTTTCCAGCACAGATACGCAGTATTTT.

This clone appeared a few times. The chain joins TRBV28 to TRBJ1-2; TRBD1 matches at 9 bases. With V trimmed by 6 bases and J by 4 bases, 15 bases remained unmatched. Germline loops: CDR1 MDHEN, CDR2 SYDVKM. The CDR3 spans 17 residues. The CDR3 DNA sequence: TGTGCCAGCAGCCGGCGGGGGGACAGGGCGCTTTCCTATGGCTACACCTTC. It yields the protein CASSRRGDRALSYGYTF.

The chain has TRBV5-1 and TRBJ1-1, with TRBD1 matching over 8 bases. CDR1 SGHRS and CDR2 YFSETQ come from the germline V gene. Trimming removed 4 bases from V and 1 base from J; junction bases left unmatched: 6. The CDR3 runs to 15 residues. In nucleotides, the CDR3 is TGCGCCAGCAGCCCCGGGACAGGATGGAACACTGAAGCTTTCTTT. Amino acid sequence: CASSPGTGWNTEAFF.

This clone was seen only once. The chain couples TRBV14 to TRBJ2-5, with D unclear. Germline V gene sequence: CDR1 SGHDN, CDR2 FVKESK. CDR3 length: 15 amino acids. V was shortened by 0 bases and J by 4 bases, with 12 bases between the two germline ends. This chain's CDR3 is CASSQDLVVGETQYF. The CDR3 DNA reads TGTGCCAGCAGCCAAGATCTAGTGGTGGGAGAGACCCAGTACTTC.

This CDR3 reads CASSSRLGGADTQYF. The CDR3 bases are TGTGCCAGCAGCTCCCGACTAGGGGGCGCAGATACGCAGTATTTT. V usage is TRBV7-3 and J usage is TRBJ2-3, with D tentatively TRBD1 (7 bases). V was clipped by 4 bases and J by 4 bases, with 15 bases between them. The CDR3 is 15 amino acids. The germline gives CDR1 SGHTA, CDR2 FQGTGA. Full variable domain (rest looked up from reference TRBV7-3 and TRBJ2-3): GAGVSQTPSNKVTEKGKYVELRCDPISGHTALYWYRQSLGQGPEFLIYFQGTGAADDSGLPNDRFFAVRPEGSVSTLKIQRTERGDSAVYLCASSSRLGGADTQYFGPGTRLTVL.

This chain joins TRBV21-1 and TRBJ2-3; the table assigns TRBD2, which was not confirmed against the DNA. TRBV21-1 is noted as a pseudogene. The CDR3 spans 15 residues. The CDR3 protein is CASGDNSHRSDTQYF. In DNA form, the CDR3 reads TGTGCCAGCGGAGATAATAGTCATAGGTCAGATACGCAGTATTTT.

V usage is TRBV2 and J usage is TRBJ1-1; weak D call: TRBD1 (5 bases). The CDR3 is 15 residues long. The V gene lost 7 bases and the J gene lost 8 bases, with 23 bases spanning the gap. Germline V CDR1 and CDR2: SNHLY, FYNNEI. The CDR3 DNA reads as TGTGCCAGCACTCAAGGGTTACAGGCGGTAGACGAAGCTTTCTTT. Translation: CASTQGLQAVDEAFF.

CDR3 loop: CASSPRDRGRNTEAFF. Written as DNA, the CDR3 is TGTGCCAGCAGCCCCCGGGACAGGGGGAGGAACACTGAAGCTTTCTTT. V and J are TRBV9 and TRBJ1-1, with 11 positions matching TRBD1. The CDR3 length is 16 residues. Looked up from germline, CDR1 is SGDLS and CDR2 is YYNGEE. V dropped 4 bases and J dropped 1; count of bases not matched to a gene: 6.

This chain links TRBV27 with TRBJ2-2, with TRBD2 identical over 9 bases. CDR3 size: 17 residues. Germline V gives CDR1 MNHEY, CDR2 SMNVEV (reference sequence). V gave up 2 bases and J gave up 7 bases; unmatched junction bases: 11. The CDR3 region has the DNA TGTGCCAGCAGTTTAGTCGTTAGCGGGAGACCTATCGGGGAGCTGTTTTTT. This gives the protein CASSLVVSGRPIGELFF.

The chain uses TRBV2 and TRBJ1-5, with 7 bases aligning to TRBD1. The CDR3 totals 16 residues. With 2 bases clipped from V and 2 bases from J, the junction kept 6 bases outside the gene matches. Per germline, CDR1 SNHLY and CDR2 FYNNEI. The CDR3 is CASSELQGHGNQPQHF. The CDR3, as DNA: TGTGCCAGCAGTGAACTACAGGGGCATGGCAATCAGCCCCAGCATTTT. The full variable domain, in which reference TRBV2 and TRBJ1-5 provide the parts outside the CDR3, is EPEVTQTPSHQVTQMGQEVILRCVPISNHLYFYWYRQILGQKVEFLVSFYNNEISEKSEIFDDQFSVERPDGSNFTLKIRSTKLEDSAMYFCASSELQGHGNQPQHFGDGTRLSIL.

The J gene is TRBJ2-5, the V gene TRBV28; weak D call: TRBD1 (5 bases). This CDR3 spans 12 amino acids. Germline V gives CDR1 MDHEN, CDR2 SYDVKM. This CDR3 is CAKSGLQETQYF. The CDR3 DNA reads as TGTGCTAAGTCAGGGCTCCAAGAGACCCAGTACTTC.

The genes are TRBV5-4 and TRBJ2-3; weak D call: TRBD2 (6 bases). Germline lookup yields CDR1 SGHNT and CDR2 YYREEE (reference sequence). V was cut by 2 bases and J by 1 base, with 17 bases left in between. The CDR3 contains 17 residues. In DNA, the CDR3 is TGTGCCAGCAGCTTTGCGGTGGGCGGGGCGCGCACAGATACGCAGTATTTT. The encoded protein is CASSFAVGGARTDTQYF.

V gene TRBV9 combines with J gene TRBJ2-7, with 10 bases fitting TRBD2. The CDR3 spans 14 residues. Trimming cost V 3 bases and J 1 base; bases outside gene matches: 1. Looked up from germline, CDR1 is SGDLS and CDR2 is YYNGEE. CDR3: CASSATSGSYEQYF. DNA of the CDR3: TGTGCCAGCAGCGCGACTAGCGGGTCCTACGAGCAGTACTTC.

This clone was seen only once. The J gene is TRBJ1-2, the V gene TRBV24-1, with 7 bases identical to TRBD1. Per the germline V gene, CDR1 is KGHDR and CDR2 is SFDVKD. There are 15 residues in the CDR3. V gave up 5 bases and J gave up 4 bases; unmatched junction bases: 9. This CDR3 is CATSASTGFSYGYTF. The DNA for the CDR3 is TGTGCCACCAGTGCCTCGACAGGGTTTAGCTATGGCTACACCTTC.

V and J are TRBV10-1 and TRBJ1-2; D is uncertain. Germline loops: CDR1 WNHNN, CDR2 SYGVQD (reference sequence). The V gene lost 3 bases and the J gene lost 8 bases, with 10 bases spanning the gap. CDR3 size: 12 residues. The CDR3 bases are TGCGCCAGCAGTGAATATTGGAGGGGCTACACCTTC. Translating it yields CASSEYWRGYTF.

Here the CDR3 reads CASSLDLYNEQFF. CDR3 nucleotides: TGTGCCAGCAGCTTGGACTTGTACAATGAGCAGTTCTTC. V usage is TRBV11-3 and J usage is TRBJ2-1; a weak D match, TRBD2 (5 bases). This CDR3 comprises 13 residues. With 3 bases removed from V and 4 bases from J, the gap between germline ends came to 7 bases. Germline V gene lookup returns CDR1 SGHNT and CDR2 YENEEA.

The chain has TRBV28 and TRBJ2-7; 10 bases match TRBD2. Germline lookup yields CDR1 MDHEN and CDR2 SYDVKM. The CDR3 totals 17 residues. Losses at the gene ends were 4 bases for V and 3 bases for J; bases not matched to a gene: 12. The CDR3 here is CASSSLYPSGGFYEQYF. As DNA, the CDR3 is TGTGCCAGCAGTTCGCTCTATCCTAGCGGGGGATTCTACGAGCAGTACTTC.

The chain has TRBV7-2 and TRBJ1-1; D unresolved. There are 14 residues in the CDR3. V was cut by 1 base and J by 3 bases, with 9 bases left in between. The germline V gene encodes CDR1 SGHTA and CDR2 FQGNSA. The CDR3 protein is CASSLGGGDTEAFF. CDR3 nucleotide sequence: TGTGCCAGCAGCTTAGGCGGCGGGGACACTGAAGCTTTCTTT.

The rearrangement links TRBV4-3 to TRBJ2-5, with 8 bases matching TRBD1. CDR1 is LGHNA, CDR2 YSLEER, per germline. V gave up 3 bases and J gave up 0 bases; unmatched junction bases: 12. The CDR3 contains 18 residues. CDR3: CASSHKYLSDRDQETQYF. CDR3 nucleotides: TGCGCCAGCAGCCACAAGTACCTATCGGACAGGGACCAAGAGACCCAGTACTTC.

The DNA for the CDR3 is TGTGCCAGCAGTTGGCGCGGTAGAAACTCCTACAATGAGCAGTTCTTC. Translating it yields CASSWRGRNSYNEQFF. The chain employs TRBV28 and TRBJ2-1; D unclear. Germline V lookup: CDR1 MDHEN, CDR2 SYDVKM. There are 16 residues in the CDR3. Trimming cost V 4 bases and J 0 bases, with 13 bases left between them.

CDR3 DNA: TGTGCCAGCTCTCCACCGGGACAGCACTCCTACGAGCAGTACTTC. It encodes CASSPPGQHSYEQYF. V and J are TRBV28 and TRBJ2-7; TRBD1 matches 7 bases. This CDR3 has 15 residues. Germline V lookup: CDR1 MDHEN, CDR2 SYDVKM. V lost 8 bases to trimming and J lost 0 bases; unmatched junction nucleotides: 10. Filled out from reference TRBV28 and TRBJ2-7, the complete variable domain reads DVKVTQSSRYLVKRTGEKVFLECVQDMDHENMFWYRQDPGLGLRLIYFSYDVKMKEKGDIPEGYSVSREKKERFSLILESASTNQTSMYLCASSPPGQHSYEQYFGPGTRLTVT.

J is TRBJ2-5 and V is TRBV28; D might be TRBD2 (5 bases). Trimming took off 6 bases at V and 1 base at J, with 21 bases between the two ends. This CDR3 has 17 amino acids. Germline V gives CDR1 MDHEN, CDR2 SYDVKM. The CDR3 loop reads CASSSFIMAGSQETQYF. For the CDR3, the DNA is TGTGCCAGCAGCTCGTTTATCATGGCGGGCTCCCAAGAGACCCAGTACTTC.

CDR3 nucleotide sequence: TGTGCCAGCAGTTATGACAGGCTCCTCTCCGGAAACACCATATATTTT. Protein: CASSYDRLLSGNTIYF. The J gene is TRBJ1-3, the V gene TRBV6-5; D perhaps matches TRBD1 (6 bases). Germline-derived CDR1 and CDR2 are MNHEY and SVGAGI. Trimming left V 3 bases short and J 4 bases short, with 16 bases between. The CDR3 length is 16 residues.

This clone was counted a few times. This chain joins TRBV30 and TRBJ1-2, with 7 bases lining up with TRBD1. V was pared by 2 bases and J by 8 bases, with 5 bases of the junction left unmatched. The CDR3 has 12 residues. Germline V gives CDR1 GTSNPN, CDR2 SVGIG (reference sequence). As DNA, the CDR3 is TGTGCCTGGAGTAAGGGGGCTGGCGGCTACACCTTC. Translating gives CAWSKGAGGYTF.

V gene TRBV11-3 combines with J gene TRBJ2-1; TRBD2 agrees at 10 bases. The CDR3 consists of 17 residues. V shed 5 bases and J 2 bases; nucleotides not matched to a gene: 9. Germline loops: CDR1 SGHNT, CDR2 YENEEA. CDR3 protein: CASSLTSTSGAYNEQFF. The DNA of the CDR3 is TGTGCCAGCAGCCTGACGTCCACTAGCGGGGCCTACAATGAGCAGTTCTTC.

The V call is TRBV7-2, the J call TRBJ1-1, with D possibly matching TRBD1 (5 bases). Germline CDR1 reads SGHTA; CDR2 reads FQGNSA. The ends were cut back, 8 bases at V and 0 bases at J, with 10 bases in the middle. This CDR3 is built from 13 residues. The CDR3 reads CASARGMNTEAFF. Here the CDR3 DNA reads TGTGCCAGCGCGCGGGGGATGAACACTGAAGCTTTCTTT.